This T cell receptor (beta chain) was found in a study of post-analysis software for immune sequencing data. Study-wide points: Patients showed TRBV5-6, TRBV5-1 and TRBV20-1 among a few TRBV segments more frequent than in controls. When the samples were clustered directly with F measure, those that had been prepared in the same batch showed strong co-clustering.

Carried by the TCR beta cDNA libraries were unique molecular identifiers. TCRdb itself ran the PCR reads through MiXCR, one entry per CDR3 protein. In the table there are about 540,000 distinct CDR3 sequences, roughly 34% of which are singletons. This CDR3 has 16 amino acids. Germline loops: CDR1 SGHAT, CDR2 FQNNGV. Trimming left V 5 bases short and J 1 base short, with 17 bases between. Note on this clonotype: Its target is not known.

Sequencing was carried out using blood. The clonotype originates from a girl under 18 with multiple sclerosis. The chain joins TRBV11-2 to TRBJ2-5, with D tentatively TRBD1 (6 bases). In nucleotides, the CDR3 is TGTGCCAGCAGCCCAGGGGCCATTCCGTTCCAAGAGACCCAGTACTTC. Its translation is CASSPGAIPFQETQYF.